The clone carrying this T cell receptor beta chain was found many times. Its antigen is not known. Investigators excluded patients with uncontrolled infection, other autoimmune disease, pregnancy or lactation. Orbital computed tomography and thyroid ultrasound, together with serum TRAb and thyroxine and clinical symptoms, were used for diagnoses. CDR1 MNHEY and CDR2 SMNVEV come from the germline V gene (reference sequence). Losses at the gene ends were 4 bases for V and 6 bases for J; bases not matched to a gene: 7. The CDR3 runs to 15 residues. RNA transcripts served as the template for amplifying TCR beta CDR3 regions. First-round RT-PCR of the TCR CDR3 relied on the HTBI primer set. TCRdb processed the multiplex PCR reads anew with MiXCR; each CDR3 protein has one entry. The table includes fewer than 350,000 distinct CDR3 sequences, 15% to 20% detected once. The sample comes from a study of T cells in Graves' hyperthyroidism and ophthalmopathy. Study-wide background: Prior to any treatment, at the point of initial diagnosis, peripheral blood was collected. General observations from the study: Most clonotypes expanded in the thyroid (above 0.001) were also present in blood.

Sequencing input: blood. The rearrangement uses TRBV27 and TRBJ2-7; TRBD2 aligns across 12 bases. This TCR derives from a woman in her forties with Graves' ophthalmopathy. The CDR3 loop reads CASSSLQTSGSEQYF. CDR3 nucleotides: TGTGCCAGCAGTTCCCTCCAGACTAGCGGGAGCGAGCAGTACTTC.